The 6 T cell receptor beta chains in this list originate from one sample, sequenced in a study of T cell changes during pregnancy in multiple sclerosis. Profiled with immunoSEQ multiplex PCR; TCRdb holds only in-frame clones, not every one. The sample has under 65,000 clones; about 91% are singletons. The sample in question was peripheral blood, obtained after pregnancy. These receptors came from a female donor in good health, enrolled as a control in a pregnancy study.

The chain's CDR3 is CASSLSGGLPPTREQYF. The CDR3 DNA reads as TGTGCCAGCAGCTTATCGGGGGGACTACCCCCGACGAGGGAGCAGTACTTC. J is TRBJ2-7 and V is TRBV7-9; 7 bases are shared with TRBD2. CDR3 length: 17 amino acids. V gave up 2 bases and J gave up 7 bases; unmatched junction bases: 17. CDR1 and CDR2 (germline): SEHNR, FQNEAQ (reference sequence).

The chain links TRBV4-3 to TRBJ2-3; 9 nucleotides agree with TRBD2. Germline trimming cut 1 base from V and 4 bases from J; bases unmatched to any gene: 6. CDR3 length: 16 amino acids. Germline V CDR1 and CDR2: LGHNA, YSLEER. As DNA, the CDR3 is TGCGCCAGCAGCCAAGTGGGGCGGGGGGGTGCAGATACGCAGTATTTT. Amino acids: CASSQVGRGGADTQYF.

The chain has TRBV28 and TRBJ2-7; possibly TRBD1 for D (5 bases). With 3 bases removed from V and 2 bases from J, the gap between germline ends came to 14 bases. CDR1 is MDHEN, CDR2 SYDVKM, per germline. The CDR3 extends over 15 amino acids. The CDR3 DNA reads TGTGCCAGCAGTTTGGAGCAGGGATGGACCTACGAGCAGTACTTC. Encoded protein: CASSLEQGWTYEQYF.

The rearrangement links TRBV27 to TRBJ1-2; maybe TRBD1 (6 bases). Germline lookup yields CDR1 MNHEY and CDR2 SMNVEV (reference sequence). There are 15 residues in the CDR3. Trimming removed 4 bases from V and 6 bases from J, with 18 bases in between. The CDR3 sequence is CASSSLGNRVDGYTF. The DNA for the CDR3 is TGTGCCAGCAGTTCTCTGGGAAACAGGGTTGATGGCTACACCTTC.

The chain has TRBV6-5 and TRBJ2-3; 8 bases are a match to TRBD2. V was clipped by 6 bases and J by 1 base; unmatched bases: 6. Germline loops: CDR1 MNHEY, CDR2 SVGAGI. CDR3 length equals 15 residues. DNA of the CDR3: TGTGCCAGCAGCACGGGGGGGAAACGCACAGATACGCAGTATTTT. It yields the protein CASSTGGKRTDTQYF.

In its sample, this clone was seen a few times. The chain has TRBV30 and TRBJ1-6; D gene unclear. The germline V gene has CDR1 GTSNPN and CDR2 SVGIG (reference sequence). There are 14 residues in the CDR3. Trimming cost V 5 bases and J 7 bases, with 15 bases left between them. The CDR3 bases are TGTGCCTGGTGTGCGCGGGCCGCGAATTCACCCCTCCACTTT. This translates into CAWCARAANSPLHF.